This passage covers 10 T cell receptor beta chains from one sample sequenced in a study of T cell responses to AZD1222 COVID-19 vaccine. Measured with immunoSEQ multiplex PCR; TCRdb has only the in-frame clones, and not every one. The sample contains 100,000 or so clones, about 90% of which appear only once. The sequencing here drew on peripheral blood, taken on day 0 of MenACWY control vaccination. The receptors come from an adult in good health.

The chain is built from TRBV9 and TRBJ2-7; TRBD1 matches at 8 bases. CDR3 length equals 15 residues. Trimming removed 1 base from V and 1 base from J; junction bases left unmatched: 4. In germline, CDR1 is SGDLS, CDR2 YYNGEE. For the CDR3, the DNA is TGTGCCAGCAGCGTATCAGGGGGCGTATCCTACGAGCAGTACTTC. Amino acid sequence: CASSVSGGVSYEQYF.

The chain recombines TRBV24-1 with TRBJ1-5; D possibly corresponds to TRBD1 (6 bases). Trimming removed 5 bases at V and 3 bases at J, with 13 bases between. Germline CDR1 and CDR2: KGHDR and SFDVKD. The CDR3 length is 15 residues. Here the CDR3 DNA reads TGTGCCACCAGTGGTGGCAGGGGCGTCAATCAGCCCCAGCATTTT. The encoded protein is CATSGGRGVNQPQHF.

This clone was detected once. J is TRBJ2-2 and V is TRBV27; the D gene is possibly TRBD1 (6 bases). V shed 4 bases and J shed 6 bases, with 15 bases lying between them. CDR3 length: 15 residues. Germline assignment: CDR1 MNHEY and CDR2 SMNVEV (reference sequence). The CDR3 reads CASSSNRVGAGELFF. For the CDR3, the DNA is TGTGCCAGCAGTTCCAACAGGGTAGGGGCCGGGGAGCTGTTTTTT.

Written as DNA, the CDR3 is TGTGCCAGCAGCCCCGGCAGGGGAGGGGATGGCTACACCTTC. Protein: CASSPGRGGDGYTF. The V call is TRBV2, the J call TRBJ1-2; a weak D match, TRBD1 (6 bases). This CDR3 has 14 residues. Trimming removed 6 bases at V and 6 bases at J, with 17 bases between. The germline gives CDR1 SNHLY, CDR2 FYNNEI.

This clone was counted only a few times. The genes are TRBV6-5 and TRBJ2-7; TRBD1 matches 8 bases. The CDR3 is made up of 13 amino acids. V shed 6 bases and J 0 bases; nucleotides not matched to a gene: 1. Per the germline V gene, CDR1 is MNHEY and CDR2 is SVGAGI. The CDR3 bases are TGTGCCAGCAGGACAGGGGCCTCCTACGAGCAGTACTTC. Translation: CASRTGASYEQYF.

The rearrangement links TRBV5-3 to TRBJ2-7; 10 bases fit TRBD2. TRBV5-3 is designated an ORF whose function remains uncertain. The trim removed 2 bases at V and 2 bases at J, leaving 13 bases unmatched. The CDR3 extends over 18 amino acids. The CDR3 DNA reads TGTGCCAGAAGCTTTAGGTCACCAAGGACTAGCGGAGCCTACGAGCAGTACTTC. This codes for CARSFRSPRTSGAYEQYF.

This clone was seen a few times. The genes are TRBV10-3 and TRBJ1-2; D gene uncertain. Germline V gene sequence: CDR1 ENHRY, CDR2 SYGVKD. The V and J ends lost 1 base and 4 bases respectively, with 13 bases between them. The CDR3 spans 15 residues. The CDR3 reads CAISEYVAATYGYTF. For the CDR3, the DNA is TGTGCCATCAGTGAGTATGTGGCAGCGACCTATGGCTACACCTTC.

This clone was recorded once. The rearrangement uses TRBV19 and TRBJ1-1; no firm D call. V was pared by 3 bases and J by 13 bases, with 21 bases between. The germline gives CDR1 LNHDA, CDR2 SQIVND (reference sequence). The CDR3 consists of 14 residues. The CDR3 DNA reads TGTGCCAGTAGTATGTTTCTGTTGCGCCAGGAGGTTTTCTTT. It translates to CASSMFLLRQEVFF.

This clone was observed a handful of times. V is TRBV5-1 and J is TRBJ1-5; TRBD1 matches at 7 bases. Germline lookup yields CDR1 SGHRS and CDR2 YFSETQ. After removal of 2 bases from V and 4 bases from J, the junction contained 6 bases not matched to a gene. This CDR3 has 15 residues. The CDR3 here is CASSFSGGGNQPQHF. The DNA of the CDR3 is TGCGCCAGCAGCTTTTCAGGGGGTGGTAATCAGCCCCAGCATTTT.

J is TRBJ2-1 and V is TRBV28; 8 bases agree with TRBD2. The germline V gene has CDR1 MDHEN and CDR2 SYDVKM. V was pared by 5 bases and J by 2 bases, with 8 bases of the junction left unmatched. This CDR3 has 16 residues. CDR3 DNA: TGTGCCAGCAGTACCCCCGGAGCGGGGGCCTACAATGAGCAGTTCTTC. Protein: CASSTPGAGAYNEQFF.